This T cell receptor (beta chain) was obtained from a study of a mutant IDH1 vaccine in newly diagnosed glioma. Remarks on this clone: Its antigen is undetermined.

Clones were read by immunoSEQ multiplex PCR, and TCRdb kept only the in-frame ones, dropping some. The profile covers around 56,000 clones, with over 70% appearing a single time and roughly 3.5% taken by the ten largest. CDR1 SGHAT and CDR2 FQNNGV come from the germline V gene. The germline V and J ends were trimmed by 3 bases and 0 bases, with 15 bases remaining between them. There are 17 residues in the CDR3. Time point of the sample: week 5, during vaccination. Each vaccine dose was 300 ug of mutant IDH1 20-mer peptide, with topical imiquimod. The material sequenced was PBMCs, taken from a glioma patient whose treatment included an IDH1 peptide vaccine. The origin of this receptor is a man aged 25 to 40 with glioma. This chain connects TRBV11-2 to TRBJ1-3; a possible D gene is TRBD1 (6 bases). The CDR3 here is CASSLWTEPSSGNTIYF. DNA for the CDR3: TGTGCCAGCAGCTTGTGGACAGAACCATCCTCTGGAAACACCATATATTTT.